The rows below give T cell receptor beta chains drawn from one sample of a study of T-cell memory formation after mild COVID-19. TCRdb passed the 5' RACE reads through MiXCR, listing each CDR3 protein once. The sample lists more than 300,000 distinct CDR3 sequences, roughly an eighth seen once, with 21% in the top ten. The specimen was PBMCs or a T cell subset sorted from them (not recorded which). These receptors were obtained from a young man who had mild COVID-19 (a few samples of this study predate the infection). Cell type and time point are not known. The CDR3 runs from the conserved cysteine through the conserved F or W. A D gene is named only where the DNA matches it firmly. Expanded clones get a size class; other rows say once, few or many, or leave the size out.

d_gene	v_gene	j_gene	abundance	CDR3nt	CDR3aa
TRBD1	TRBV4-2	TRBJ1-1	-	TGTGCCAGCAGCCTTCCCGGGACAGGGTATACTGAAGCTTTCTTT	CASSLPGTGYTEAFF
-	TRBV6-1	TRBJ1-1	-	TGTGCCAGCAGTGAGCAAAACAGCAATGAAGCTTTCTTT	CASSEQNSNEAFF
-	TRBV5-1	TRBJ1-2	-	TGCGCCAGCAGCTTGGTTGAAACCGGCTGGAATGGCTACACCTTC	CASSLVETGWNGYTF
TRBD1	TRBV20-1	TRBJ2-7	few	TGCAGTGCCGACAGGGGGCGCGGTTACGAGCAGTACTTC	CSADRGRGYEQYF
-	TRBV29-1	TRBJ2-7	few	TGCAGCGCGGTAGGACAAGTAATCTACGAGCAGTACTTC	CSAVGQVIYEQYF
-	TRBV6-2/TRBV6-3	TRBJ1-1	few	TGTGCCAGCAGTTGGCAGTGGGCTAAGAACACTGAAGCTTTCTTT	CASSWQWAKNTEAFF
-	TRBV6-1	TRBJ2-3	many	TGTGCCAGCAGTGAAAGGTCAGGCACGCAGTATTTT	CASSERSGTQYF
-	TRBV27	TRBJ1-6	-	TGTGCCAGCAGTTTATCAGGGGTTAATTCACCCCTCCACTTT	CASSLSGVNSPLHF
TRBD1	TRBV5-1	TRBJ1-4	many	TGCGCCAGCAGACCGGGACAGTTAAATGAAAAACTGTTTTTT	CASRPGQLNEKLFF
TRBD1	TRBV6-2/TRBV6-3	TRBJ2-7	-	TGTGCCAGCAGCAGGGACAGGGATTACTACGAGCAGTACTTC	CASSRDRDYYEQYF
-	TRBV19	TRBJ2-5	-	TGTGCCAGTAGTATCGGGTCAGTTTGGGAGACCCAGTACTTC	CASSIGSVWETQYF
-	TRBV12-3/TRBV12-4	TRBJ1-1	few	TGTGCCAGCAGTTTATACGGGGTCACTGAAGCTTTCTTT	CASSLYGVTEAFF
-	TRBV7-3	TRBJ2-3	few	TGTGCCAGCAGCCCGGCCGGGGCGAACACAGATACGCAGTATTTT	CASSPAGANTDTQYF
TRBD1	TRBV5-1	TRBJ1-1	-	TGCGCCAGCAGCTTAGTAGGGAGGACAGGCCCTAACACTGAAGCTTTCTTT	CASSLVGRTGPNTEAFF
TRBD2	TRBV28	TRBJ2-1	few	TGTGCCAGCAGTTTCGGGGGGGGTGGACGCAATGAGCAGTTCTTC	CASSFGGGGRNEQFF
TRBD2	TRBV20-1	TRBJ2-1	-	TGCAGTGCTAGAGTTACTCCGACTAGCGGGGTTCTCAATGAGCAGTTCTTC	CSARVTPTSGVLNEQFF
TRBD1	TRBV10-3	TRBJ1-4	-	TGTGCCATCAGTGAGCGGGGTCAGGGGGCAGATGAAAAACTGTTTTTT	CAISERGQGADEKLFF
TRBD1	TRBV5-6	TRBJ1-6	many	TGTGCCAGCAGCTTGGGGTGGACAGGCATTTCACCCCTCCACTTT	CASSLGWTGISPLHF
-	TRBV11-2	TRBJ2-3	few	TGTGCCAGCAGCTTAGATCAGCGGGGCACAGATACGCAGTATTTT	CASSLDQRGTDTQYF
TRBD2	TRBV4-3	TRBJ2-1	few	TGCGCCAGCAGCCAAGTACTAGCGGGGGGATACGAGCAGTTCTTC	CASSQVLAGGYEQFF
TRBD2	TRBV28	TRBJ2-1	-	TGTGCCAGCAGAACCCCCACTAGCGGGGGGGCCCGCAATGAGCAGTTCTTC	CASRTPTSGGARNEQFF
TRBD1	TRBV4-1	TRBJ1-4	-	TGCGCCAGCAGCCACCCCGGGACAGGGAGAAAACTGTTTTTT	CASSHPGTGRKLFF
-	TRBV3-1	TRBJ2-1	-	TGTGCCAGCAGCCAAGATGCCCCCCCCAATGAGCAGTTCTTC	CASSQDAPPNEQFF
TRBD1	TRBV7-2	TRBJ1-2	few	TGTGCCAGCAGCTCTCAGACAGGGACGGTAAAAGGCTACACCTTC	CASSSQTGTVKGYTF
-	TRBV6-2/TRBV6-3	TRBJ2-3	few	TGTGCCAGCAGTAATCGCGAGCCCACAGATACGCAGTATTTT	CASSNREPTDTQYF